A single sample gave rise to the 7 T cell receptor beta chains below, sequenced in a study of monozygotic twins with inflammatory bowel disease. For each CDR3 protein, TCRdb gives one entry from its re-call of the 5' RACE reads, without DNA. The sample includes around 380,000 distinct CDR3 sequences. Source material: blood. Receptor source: a human donor with ulcerative colitis or Crohn's disease, or a healthy co-twin of an affected twin (not recorded which).

The CDR3 loop reads CSARDPPADTQYF. The chain uses TRBV20-1 and TRBJ2-3. The CDR3 has 13 residues. Germline V gene data show CDR1 as DFQATT and CDR2 as SNEGSKA (reference sequence).

The chain carries TRBV10-3 and TRBJ2-3; the D call from TCRdb, TRBD1, cannot be confirmed without DNA. Germline CDR1 and CDR2: ENHRY and SYGVKD. The CDR3 consists of 16 residues. The CDR3 region is CAISDRMEGAIDTQYF.

CDR3: CASSSRGVGELFF. The V and J genes are TRBV13 and TRBJ2-2; no DNA is available, so the TRBD1 call from TCRdb remains unchecked. This CDR3 comprises 13 residues. Germline loops: CDR1 PRHDT, CDR2 FYEKMQ (reference sequence).

CDR3 loop: CASSPHGGAWNTEAFF. The chain uses TRBV18 and TRBJ1-1. Germline CDR1 is KGHSH and CDR2 is LQKENI. This CDR3 region has 16 residues.

J is TRBJ2-3 and V is TRBV15. This CDR3 is built from 15 residues. Germline V CDR1 and CDR2: LNHNV, YYDKDF (reference sequence). The CDR3 region is CATSRDPQGTDTQYF. Looking up the rest from reference TRBV15 and TRBJ2-3 gives the full variable domain: DAMVIQNPRYQVTQFGKPVTLSCSQTLNHNVMYWYQQKSSQAPKLLFHYYDKDFNNEADTPDNFQSRRPNTSFCFLDIRSPGLGDTAMYLCATSRDPQGTDTQYFGPGTRLTVL.

The chain has TRBV19 and TRBJ1-1; TCRdb picks TRBD1, but there is no DNA to check that call. Germline V gene data show CDR1 as LNHDA and CDR2 as SQIVND (reference sequence). The CDR3 contains 14 residues. CDR3 protein: CASSSQGMNTEAFF.

V and J are TRBV5-1 and TRBJ1-1; there is no DNA to check the TCRdb D call of TRBD1. Germline V gives CDR1 SGHRS, CDR2 YFSETQ. The CDR3 runs 14 residues. CDR3 loop: CASSPRVKNTEAFF.